This TCR beta chain was found in a study of blood T cells in healthy people across ages. As to this clonotype: What it binds is unknown.

Roughly 10 milliliters was the volume of peripheral blood drawn from each donor. Per sample, at least 6 micrograms of total RNA were extracted. Trimming took 4 bases from V and 7 from J; bases not matched to a gene: 5. Germline V lookup: CDR1 MGHDK, CDR2 SYGVNS. This CDR3 spans 15 amino acids. Whole-study results and caveats: Long-lived donors exceeded aged donors in naive CD4+ cells and diversity.

A second about 6 to 11 cycle PCR used barcoded and J-beta primers. MiXCR was run by TCRdb on the 5' RACE reads, yielding one entry per CDR3 protein. The sample has hundreds of thousands of distinct CDR3 sequences, approximately 40% seen once; the top ten hold 30%. The clonotype comes from a man aged 80 or over in good health. This chain joins TRBV25-1 and TRBJ1-6, with 9 positions matching TRBD1. Sequencing was done on a sample of blood. The CDR3 region has the DNA TGTGCCAGCAGTGGGACGACAGGGGGAAATTCACCCCTCCACTTT. Translating gives CASSGTTGGNSPLHF.